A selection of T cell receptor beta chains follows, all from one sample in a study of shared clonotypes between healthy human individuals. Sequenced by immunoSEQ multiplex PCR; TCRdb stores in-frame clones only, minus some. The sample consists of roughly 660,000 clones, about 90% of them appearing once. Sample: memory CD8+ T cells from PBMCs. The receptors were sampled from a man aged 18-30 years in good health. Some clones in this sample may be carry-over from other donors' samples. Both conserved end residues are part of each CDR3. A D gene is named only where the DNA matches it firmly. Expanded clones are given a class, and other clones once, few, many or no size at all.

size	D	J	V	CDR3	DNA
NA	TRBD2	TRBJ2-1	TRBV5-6	CASSPGLASYNEQFF	TGTGCCAGCAGCCCGGGACTAGCTTCGTACAATGAGCAGTTCTTC
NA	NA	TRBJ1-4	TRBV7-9	CASSPTDIPEKLFF	TGTGCCAGCAGCCCCACGGACATACCTGAAAAACTGTTTTTT
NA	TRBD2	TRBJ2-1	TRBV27	CASSFYSPRLAGGRNEQFF	TGTGCCAGCAGTTTCTATAGCCCCAGACTAGCGGGAGGGAGGAATGAGCAGTTCTTC
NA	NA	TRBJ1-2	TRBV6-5	CASSYGVASGYTF	TGTGCCAGCAGTTACGGCGTGGCATCCGGCTACACCTTC
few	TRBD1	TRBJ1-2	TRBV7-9	CASSSPDRVVSGYTF	TGTGCCAGCAGCTCCCCGGACAGGGTGGTGAGTGGCTACACCTTC
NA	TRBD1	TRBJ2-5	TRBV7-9	CASRTGTGARGDMETQYF	TGTGCCAGCAGAACCGGGACAGGGGCCCGGGGCGATATGGAGACCCAGTACTTC
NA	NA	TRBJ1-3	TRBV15	CATSRDLLVHGNTIYF	TGTGCCACCAGCAGAGATCTTTTGGTCCACGGAAACACCATATATTTT
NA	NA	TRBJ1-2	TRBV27	CASSLSAGAYGYTF	TGTGCCAGCAGTTTATCGGCGGGGGCCTATGGCTACACCTTC
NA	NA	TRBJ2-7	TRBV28	CASSGAQGSSYEQYF	TGTGCCAGCAGTGGGGCCCAAGGGAGCTCCTACGAGCAGTACTTC
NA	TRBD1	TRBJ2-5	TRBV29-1	CSGYMGDRGRLEKTQYF	TGCAGCGGATATATGGGGGACAGGGGGCGATTGGAAAAGACCCAGTACTTC
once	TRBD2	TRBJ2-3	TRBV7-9	CASSLGLAGGPDTQYF	TGTGCCAGCAGCCTGGGACTAGCGGGAGGGCCAGATACGCAGTATTTT
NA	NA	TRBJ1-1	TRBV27	CASRPTVSGTEAFF	TGTGCCAGCAGGCCGACAGTCAGCGGCACTGAAGCTTTCTTT
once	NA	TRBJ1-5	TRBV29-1	CSVQDGGNQPQHF	TGCAGCGTTCAGGACGGTGGCAATCAGCCCCAGCATTTT
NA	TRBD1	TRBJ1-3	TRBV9	CASSPPGQGSGNTIYF	TGTGCCAGCAGCCCCCCGGGACAGGGATCTGGAAACACCATATATTTT
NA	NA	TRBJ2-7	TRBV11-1	CASSPGRRNEQYF	TGTGCCAGCAGCCCCGGGCGGAGAAACGAGCAGTACTTC
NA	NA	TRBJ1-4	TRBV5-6	CASSFLARSPTNEKLFF	TGTGCCAGCAGCTTTCTGGCTAGGAGCCCAACTAATGAAAAACTGTTTTTT
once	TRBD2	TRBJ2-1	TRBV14	CASLQRTSGEFWHNEQFF	TGTGCCAGCCTACAAAGGACTAGCGGGGAGTTCTGGCACAATGAGCAGTTCTTC
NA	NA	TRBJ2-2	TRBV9	CASSVEVGGTGELFF	TGTGCCAGCAGCGTAGAGGTGGGGGGCACCGGGGAGCTGTTTTTT
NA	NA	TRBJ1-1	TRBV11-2	CASRLRSGFTEAFF	TGTGCCAGCAGACTACGGTCAGGCTTCACTGAAGCTTTCTTT
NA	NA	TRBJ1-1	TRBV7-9	CASSFRVTEAFF	TGTGCCAGCAGCTTCAGGGTCACTGAAGCTTTCTTT
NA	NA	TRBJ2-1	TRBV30	CAWSVRTRGTHEQFF	TGTGCCTGGAGTGTCCGGACTAGGGGGACACATGAGCAGTTCTTC
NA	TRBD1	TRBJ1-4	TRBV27	CASSLWGQGPKKLFF	TGTGCCAGCAGTTTATGGGGACAGGGCCCGAAAAAACTGTTTTTT
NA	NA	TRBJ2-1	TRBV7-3	CASSQAVTTLQGEQFF	TGTGCCAGCAGCCAGGCGGTGACCACTCTACAGGGTGAGCAGTTCTTC
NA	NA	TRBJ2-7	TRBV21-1	CATTSRSSYEQYF	TGTGCCACCACTTCAAGAAGCTCCTACGAGCAGTACTTC
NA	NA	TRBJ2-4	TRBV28	CASSLDLRVGNIQYF	TGTGCCAGCAGTTTAGATCTCAGGGTCGGAAACATTCAGTACTTC
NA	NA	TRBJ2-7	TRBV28	CASSFSSYEQYF	TGTGCCAGCAGTTTCTCCAGCTACGAGCAGTACTTC
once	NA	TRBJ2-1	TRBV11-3	CASSPPPLGPYNEQFF	TGTGCCAGCAGCCCCCCTCCTCTCGGACCCTACAATGAGCAGTTCTTC
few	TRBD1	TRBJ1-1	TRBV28	CASSPTGVNTEAFF	TGTGCCAGCAGTCCGACAGGGGTGAACACTGAAGCTTTCTTT
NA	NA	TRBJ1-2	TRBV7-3	CASSRAIVGDNYGYTF	TGTGCCAGCAGCCGCGCTATTGTAGGCGACAACTATGGCTACACCTTC
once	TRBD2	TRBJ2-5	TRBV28	CASSPGLAGVSETQYF	TGTGCCAGCAGTCCGGGACTAGCGGGAGTTTCAGAGACCCAGTACTTC
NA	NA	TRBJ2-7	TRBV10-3	CAISEHSGAVYEQYF	TGTGCCATCAGTGAGCACTCGGGAGCAGTCTACGAGCAGTACTTC
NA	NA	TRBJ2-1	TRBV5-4	CASRGVLGEQFF	TGTGCCAGCAGGGGGGTCTTGGGTGAGCAGTTCTTC
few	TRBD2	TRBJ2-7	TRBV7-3	CASSGSTTSDSSYEQYF	TGTGCCAGCAGCGGATCGACAACTAGCGATAGCTCCTACGAGCAGTACTTC
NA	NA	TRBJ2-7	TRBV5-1	CATRGTAYEQYF	TGCGCCACCCGCGGCACAGCCTACGAGCAGTACTTC
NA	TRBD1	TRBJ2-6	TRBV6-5	CASSQQGAGANVLTF	TGTGCCAGCAGTCAACAGGGGGCTGGGGCCAACGTCCTGACTTTC
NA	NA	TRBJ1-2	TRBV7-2	CASPLISQTGSDGYTF	TGTGCCAGCCCCTTGATTTCCCAGACAGGTTCCGATGGCTACACCTTC
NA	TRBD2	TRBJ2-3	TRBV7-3	CASSLAPGLAMGTDTQYF	TGTGCCAGCAGCTTAGCCCCGGGACTAGCGATGGGGACAGATACGCAGTATTTT
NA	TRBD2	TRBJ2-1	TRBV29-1	CSAKGLAGEHNEQFF	TGCAGCGCCAAAGGCCTAGCGGGAGAACACAATGAGCAGTTCTTC
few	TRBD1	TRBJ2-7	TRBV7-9	CASSLGQGIAYEQYF	TGTGCCAGCAGCTTAGGACAGGGGATAGCCTACGAGCAGTACTTC
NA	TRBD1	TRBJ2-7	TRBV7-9	CASSPGTDYEQYF	TGTGCCAGCAGCCCCGGGACAGACTACGAGCAGTACTTC
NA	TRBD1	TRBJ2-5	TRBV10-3	CAIRPAGQGILGETQYF	TGTGCCATCAGACCTGCGGGACAGGGGATTTTGGGAGAGACCCAGTACTTC
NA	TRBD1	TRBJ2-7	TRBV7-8	CASSTGTARSEQYF	TGTGCCAGCAGCACGGGGACAGCCCGTTCAGAGCAGTACTTC